This T cell receptor beta chain appears in the sequencing data of a study of blood T cell repertoires in COVID-19. Whole-study context: The United States, Italy and Spain provided the acute and convalescent COVID-19 samples.

In the source study's methods: Amplifying reference gene primers gave estimates of nucleated cell counts. Measured with immunoSEQ multiplex PCR; TCRdb has only the in-frame clones, and not every one. V and J calls and clone size are given by that table; D and trimming were obtained from the DNA. The sample lists some 300,000 clones, about 86% occurring once. CDR1 MGHRA and CDR2 YSYEKL come from the germline V gene. CDR3 length: 15 amino acids. V was clipped by 4 bases and J by 3 bases, with 10 bases between them. Recruited during active infection, patients (from Seattle) were subsequently followed longitudinally.

The chain is built from TRBV4-1 and TRBJ1-6; D is perhaps TRBD1 (5 bases). Input material: peripheral blood. This clonotype was sampled from a woman in her sixties or seventies with COVID-19, enrolled during active disease. CDR3 sequence reads: CASSPRGGYNSPLHF. The CDR3 DNA follows: TGCGCCAGCAGCCCCCGGGGGGGCTATAATTCACCCCTCCACTTT.